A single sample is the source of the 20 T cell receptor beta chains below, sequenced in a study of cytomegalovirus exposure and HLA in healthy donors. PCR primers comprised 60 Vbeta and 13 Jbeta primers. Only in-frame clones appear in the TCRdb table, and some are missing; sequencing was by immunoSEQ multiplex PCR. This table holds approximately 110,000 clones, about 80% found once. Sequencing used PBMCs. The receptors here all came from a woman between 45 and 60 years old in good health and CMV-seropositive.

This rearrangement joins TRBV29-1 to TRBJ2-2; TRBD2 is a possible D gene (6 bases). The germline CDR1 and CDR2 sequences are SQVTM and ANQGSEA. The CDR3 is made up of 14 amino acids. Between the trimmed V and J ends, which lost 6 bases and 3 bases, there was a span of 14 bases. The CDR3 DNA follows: TGCAGCGTGGGGAGGCTATCTGACACCGGGGAGCTGTTTTTT. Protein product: CSVGRLSDTGELFF.

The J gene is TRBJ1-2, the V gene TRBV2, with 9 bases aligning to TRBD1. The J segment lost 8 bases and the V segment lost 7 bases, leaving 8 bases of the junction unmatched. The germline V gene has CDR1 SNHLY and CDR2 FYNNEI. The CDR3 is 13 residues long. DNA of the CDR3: TGTGCCAGCAAAAACAGGGGGCAGTGGGGCTACACCTTC. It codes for CASKNRGQWGYTF.

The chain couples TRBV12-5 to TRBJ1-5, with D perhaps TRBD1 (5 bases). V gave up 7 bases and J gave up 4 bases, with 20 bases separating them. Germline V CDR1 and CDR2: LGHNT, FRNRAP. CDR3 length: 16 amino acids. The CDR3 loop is CASAVDGRGGNQPQHF. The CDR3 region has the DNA TGTGCTAGTGCCGTTGACGGCCGGGGGGGGAATCAGCCCCAGCATTTT.

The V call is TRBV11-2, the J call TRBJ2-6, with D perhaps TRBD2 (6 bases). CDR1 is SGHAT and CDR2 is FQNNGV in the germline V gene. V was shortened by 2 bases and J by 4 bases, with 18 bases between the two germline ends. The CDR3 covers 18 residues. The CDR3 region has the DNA TGTGCCAGCAGCTTAACCCTCCTGGGGGGTGCCGGGGCCAACGTCCTGACTTTC. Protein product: CASSLTLLGGAGANVLTF.

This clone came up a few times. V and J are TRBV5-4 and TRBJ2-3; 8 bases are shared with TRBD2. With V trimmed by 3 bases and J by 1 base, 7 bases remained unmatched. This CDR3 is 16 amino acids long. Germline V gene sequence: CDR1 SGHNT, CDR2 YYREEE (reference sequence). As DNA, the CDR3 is TGTGCCAGCAGCTCCTCCGGGACTAGAGGCACAGATACGCAGTATTTT. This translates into CASSSSGTRGTDTQYF.

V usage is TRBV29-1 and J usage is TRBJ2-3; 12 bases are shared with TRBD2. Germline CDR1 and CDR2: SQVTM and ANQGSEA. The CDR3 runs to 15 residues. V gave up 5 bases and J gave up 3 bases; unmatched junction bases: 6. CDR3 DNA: TGCAGCGTTCGGGCTAGCGGGGGGGGGACAGATACGCAGTATTTT. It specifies CSVRASGGGTDTQYF.

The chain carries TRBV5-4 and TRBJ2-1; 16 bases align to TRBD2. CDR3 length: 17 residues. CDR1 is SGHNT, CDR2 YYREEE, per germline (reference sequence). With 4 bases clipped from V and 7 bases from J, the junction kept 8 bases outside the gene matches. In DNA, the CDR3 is TGTGCCAGCAGCGACGGGACTAGCGGGAGGGCCGGTAATGAGCAGTTCTTC. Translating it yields CASSDGTSGRAGNEQFF. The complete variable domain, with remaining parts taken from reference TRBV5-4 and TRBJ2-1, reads ETGVTQSPTHLIKTRGQQVTLRCSSQSGHNTVSWYQQALGQGPQFIFQYYREEENGRGNFPPRFSGLQFPNYSSELNVNALELDDSALYLCASSDGTSGRAGNEQFFGPGTRLTVL.

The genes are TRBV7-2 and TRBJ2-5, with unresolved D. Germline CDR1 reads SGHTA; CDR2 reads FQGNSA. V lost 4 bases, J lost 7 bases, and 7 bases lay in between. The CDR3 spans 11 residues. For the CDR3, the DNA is TGTGCCAGCAGCTCCTCCGGGACCCAGTACTTC. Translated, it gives CASSSSGTQYF.

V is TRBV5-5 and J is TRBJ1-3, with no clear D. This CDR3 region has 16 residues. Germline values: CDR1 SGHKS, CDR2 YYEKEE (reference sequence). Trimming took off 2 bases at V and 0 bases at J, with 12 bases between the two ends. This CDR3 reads CASSFSSGFSGNTIYF. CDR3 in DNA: TGTGCCAGCAGCTTTTCTTCAGGCTTCTCTGGAAACACCATATATTTT.

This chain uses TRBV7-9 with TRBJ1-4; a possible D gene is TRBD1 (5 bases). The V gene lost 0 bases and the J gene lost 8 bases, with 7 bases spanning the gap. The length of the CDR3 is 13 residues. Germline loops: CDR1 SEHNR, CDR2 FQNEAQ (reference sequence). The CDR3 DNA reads TGTGCCAGCAGCTTAGCGGGGCGGGAAAAACTGTTTTTT. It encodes CASSLAGREKLFF.

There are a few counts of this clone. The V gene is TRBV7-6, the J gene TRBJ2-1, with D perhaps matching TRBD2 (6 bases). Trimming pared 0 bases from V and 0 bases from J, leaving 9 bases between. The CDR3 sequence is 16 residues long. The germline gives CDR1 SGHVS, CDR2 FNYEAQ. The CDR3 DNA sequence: TGTGCCAGCAGCTTAGCGCTAGCGAGCTCCTACAATGAGCAGTTCTTC. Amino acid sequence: CASSLALASSYNEQFF.

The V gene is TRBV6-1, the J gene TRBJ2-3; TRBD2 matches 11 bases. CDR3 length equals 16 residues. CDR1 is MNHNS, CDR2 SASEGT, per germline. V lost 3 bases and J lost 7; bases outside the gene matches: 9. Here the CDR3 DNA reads TGTGCCAGCAGTGATGTGACTAGCGGGGAGCTATATACGCAGTATTTT. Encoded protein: CASSDVTSGELYTQYF.

The CDR3 here is CASSLGGGTEAFF. The CDR3 DNA follows: TGTGCCAGCAGCTTAGGAGGGGGCACTGAAGCTTTCTTT. The V gene is TRBV7-6, the J gene TRBJ1-1; D is perhaps TRBD1 (6 bases). CDR1 SGHVS and CDR2 FNYEAQ come from the germline V gene. This CDR3 contains 13 residues. Trimming left V 1 base short and J 4 bases short, with 7 bases between.

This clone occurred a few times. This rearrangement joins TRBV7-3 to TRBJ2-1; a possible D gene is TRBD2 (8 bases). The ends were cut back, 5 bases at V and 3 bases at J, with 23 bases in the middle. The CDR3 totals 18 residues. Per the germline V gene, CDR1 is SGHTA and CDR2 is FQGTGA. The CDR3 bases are TGTGCCAGCAGCAAGACAGGGAACGGACTAGCAGACTACAATGAGCAGTTCTTC. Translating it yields CASSKTGNGLADYNEQFF.

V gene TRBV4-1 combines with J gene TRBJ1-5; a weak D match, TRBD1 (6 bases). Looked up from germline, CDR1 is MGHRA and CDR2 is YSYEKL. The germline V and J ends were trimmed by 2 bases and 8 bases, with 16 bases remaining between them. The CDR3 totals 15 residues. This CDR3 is CASSQTGGGMEPQHF. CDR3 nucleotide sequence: TGCGCCAGCAGCCAAACGGGAGGGGGTATGGAGCCCCAGCATTTT.

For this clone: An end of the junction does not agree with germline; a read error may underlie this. The CDR3 reads CASGDRGGSGANGLTF. DNA of the CDR3: TGCGCCAGCGGGGACAGGGGGGGATCTGGGGCCAACGGCCTGACTTTC. The rearrangement links TRBV10-2 to TRBJ2-6, with 11 bases matching TRBD1. CDR1 and CDR2 (germline): WSHSY, SAAADI. The CDR3 totals 16 residues.

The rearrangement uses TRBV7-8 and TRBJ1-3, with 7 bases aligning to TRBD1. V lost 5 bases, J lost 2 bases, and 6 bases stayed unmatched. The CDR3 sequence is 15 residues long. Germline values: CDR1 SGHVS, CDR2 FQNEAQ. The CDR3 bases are TGTGCCAGCAGCCAACAGGGGCTCGCTGGAAACACCATATATTTT. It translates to CASSQQGLAGNTIYF.

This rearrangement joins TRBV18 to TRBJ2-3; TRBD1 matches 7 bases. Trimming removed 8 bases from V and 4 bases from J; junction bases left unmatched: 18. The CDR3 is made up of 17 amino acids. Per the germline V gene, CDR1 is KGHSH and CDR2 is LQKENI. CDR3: CASTVALGRGFSDTQYF. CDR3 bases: TGTGCCAGCACCGTCGCACTGGGCAGGGGGTTTTCAGATACGCAGTATTTT.

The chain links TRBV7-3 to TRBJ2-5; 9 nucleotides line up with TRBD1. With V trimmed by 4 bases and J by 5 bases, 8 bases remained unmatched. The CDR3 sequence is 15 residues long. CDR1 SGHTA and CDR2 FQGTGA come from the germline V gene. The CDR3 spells CASSSDDRGRETQYF. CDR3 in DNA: TGTGCCAGCAGCTCGGACGACAGGGGGAGGGAGACCCAGTACTTC.

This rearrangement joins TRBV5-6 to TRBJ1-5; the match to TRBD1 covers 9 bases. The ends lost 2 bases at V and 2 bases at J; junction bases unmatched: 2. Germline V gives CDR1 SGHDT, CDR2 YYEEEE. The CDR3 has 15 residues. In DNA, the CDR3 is TGTGCCAGCAGCTTACAGGGGGCAGGCAATCAGCCCCAGCATTTT. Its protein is CASSLQGAGNQPQHF.